This record concerns one T cell receptor beta chain sequence. These data belong to a study of CD8 T cells in Susac syndrome. The T cells that were sequenced for TCR beta were CD8+ and CD4+ cells from blood. Patients with stable or active relapsing-remitting disease, all of them treatment-naive, made up the multiple sclerosis controls. The CD8+ and CD4+ T cells were negatively isolated, with the TEMRA cells enriched by FACS. Germline CDR1 SGHRS, CDR2 YFSETQ. V was trimmed by 4 bases and J by 6 bases, leaving 13 bases between them. The CDR3 is made up of 14 amino acids. RNA amounts of roughly 0.5 to 1 ug underwent reverse transcription with random hexamers. Amplification of TCR beta CDR3 across 54 Vbeta and 13 Jbeta was performed with immunoSEQ multiplex PCR. MiXCR, run by TCRdb on the immunoSEQ multiplex PCR reads, gives a single entry per CDR3 protein. The table lists 100,000 to 150,000 distinct CDR3 sequences, around 75% of them singletons, with around 0.49% in the top ten.

Input material: CD8+ T cells from PBMCs. The V gene is TRBV5-1, the J gene TRBJ2-2; D is ambiguous. This sequence was found in a human donor with multiple sclerosis. CDR3 in DNA: TGCGCCAGCAGCCCCTTTGTCGAGTCCGGGGAGCTGTTTTTT. This gives the protein CASSPFVESGELFF.